What follows is one TCR beta chain and its context. This clone appeared once. No cognate antigen has been identified for it. No much larger clone is present one base from it, and per-base qualities are unavailable. This entry comes from a study of T cells in localized non-small cell lung cancer (dated by TCRdb to about 2020). About the full investigation: The study analyzed T cell repertoires of 200 to 250 early-stage NSCLC patients, comparing tumors and uninvolved tumor-adjacent lungs. The cohort consisted of roughly 240 treatment-naive NSCLC patients whose localized lung tumors had been resected. NSCLC patients had a mean age of approximately 70 years, and fewer than 150 were male and about a hundred female. What the authors observed across the whole study: Longer overall survival was associated with higher blood T cell density, whereas shorter survival was associated with higher adjacent-lung clonality. Because the study design was exploratory, TCR variables were selected using unadjusted p-values without false-discovery rate correction. Of the top 100 tumor clones, a median of 57 were detected in paired uninvolved adjacent lung; approximately 28 were also among that lung's top 100. Uninvolved tumor-adjacent lung showed the highest T cell clonality, higher than tumor, which suggests more focused antigenic responses in the uninvolved tumor-adjacent lung. Multi-region tumor sequencing was not performed, so intratumor heterogeneity could not be excluded.

At diagnosis, tumor, uninvolved tumor-adjacent lung and peripheral blood were collected and then preserved as a mix of FFPE and fresh-frozen material. For TCR repertoire profiling, blood samples were analyzed as peripheral blood mononuclear cells. According to the germline V gene, CDR1 reads LGHNA and CDR2 reads YSLEER. The CDR3 covers 12 residues, taking in both the cysteine and the phenylalanine. The read is trimmed to its CDR3 DNA, 36 bases read in frame from base 1. V is shortened by 3 bases, J by 10 bases, and the region joining them spans 10 bases. The immunoSEQ Assay was used to sequence TCR beta CDR3 regions from DNA. From the authors' description of their analysis: T cell density was computed as TCR beta template counts normalized to usable DNA estimated by amplifying housekeeping genes. Using the preseqR package, richness was estimated by extrapolating to 120,000 templates for tissue samples and 400,000 templates for PBMC samples. Clonality was taken to be one minus Pielou's evenness. To identify tissue-enriched TCRs, differential abundance testing was run on productive amino-acid clonotypes with a minimum total count of 5 and an alpha of 0.1. Repertoire overlap between compartments was quantified with the Jaccard Index and Morisita Overlap Index. TCR beta CDR3s were clustered by GLIPH together with public tetramer-defined viral CDR3s, and at least three viral sequences plus V-gene enrichment were required for viral motifs. In TCRdb, the immuneACCESS table is reduced to in-frame sequences with V and J assigned. These tables do not hold every clone; where another copy was compared, an unresolved V gene accounts for under half, and the others remain unexplained. D and trimming come from the DNA, and the V and J calls and clone size come from that table. For this sample the table gives 10,000 or so clones, of which about 90% were detected only once. The leading ten clones occupy 7.5% of the sample.

This sequence uses TRBV4-3 and TRBJ2-1, with TRBD2 as a weak D call on 6 bases. The receptor's source is a woman between 35 and 75 years old with stage I squamous cell lung carcinoma. This sample comprised peripheral blood, obtained before any cancer treatment. The bases are TGCGCCAGCAGCCACGGGAGTGGGGAGCAGTTCTTC. It translates as CASSHGSGEQFF.